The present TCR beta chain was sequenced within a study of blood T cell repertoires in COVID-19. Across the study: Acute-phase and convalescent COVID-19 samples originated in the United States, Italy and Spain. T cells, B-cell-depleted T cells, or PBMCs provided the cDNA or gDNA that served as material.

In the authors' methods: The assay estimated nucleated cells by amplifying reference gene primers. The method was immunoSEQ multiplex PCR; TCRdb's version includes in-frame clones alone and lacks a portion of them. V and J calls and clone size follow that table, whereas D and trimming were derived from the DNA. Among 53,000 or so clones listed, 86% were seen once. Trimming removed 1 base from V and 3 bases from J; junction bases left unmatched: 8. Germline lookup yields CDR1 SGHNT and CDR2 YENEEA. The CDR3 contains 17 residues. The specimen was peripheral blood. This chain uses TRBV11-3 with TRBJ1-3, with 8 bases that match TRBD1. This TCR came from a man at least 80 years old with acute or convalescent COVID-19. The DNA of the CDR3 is TGTGCCAGCAGCTTAGGCGGGACAGGCCGCGGTGGAAACACCATATATTTT. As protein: CASSLGGTGRGGNTIYF.